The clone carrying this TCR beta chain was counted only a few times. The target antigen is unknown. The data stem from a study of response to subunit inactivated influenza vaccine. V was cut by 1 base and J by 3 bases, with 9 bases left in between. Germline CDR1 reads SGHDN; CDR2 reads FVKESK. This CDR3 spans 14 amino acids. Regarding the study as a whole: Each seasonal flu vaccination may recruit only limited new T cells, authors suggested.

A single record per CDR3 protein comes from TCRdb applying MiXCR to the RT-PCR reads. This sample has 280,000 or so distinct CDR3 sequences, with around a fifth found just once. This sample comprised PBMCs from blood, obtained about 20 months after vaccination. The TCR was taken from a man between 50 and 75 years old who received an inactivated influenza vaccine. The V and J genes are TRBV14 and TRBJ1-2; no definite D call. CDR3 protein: CASSQGIGDYGYTF. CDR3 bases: TGTGCCAGCAGCCAAGGCATCGGGGACTATGGCTACACCTTC. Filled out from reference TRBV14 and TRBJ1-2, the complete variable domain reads EAGVTQFPSHSVIEKGQTVTLRCDPISGHDNLYWYRRVMGKEIKFLLHFVKESKQDESGMPNNRFLAERTGGTYSTLKVQPAELEDSGVYFCASSQGIGDYGYTFGSGTRLTVV.